These 27 T cell receptor beta chains share one sample of origin, sequenced in a study of cytomegalovirus exposure and HLA in healthy donors. Primers included in the PCR were 60 Vbeta and 13 Jbeta primers. Sequenced by immunoSEQ multiplex PCR; TCRdb stores in-frame clones only, minus some. The sample holds 78,000 or so clones; under 65% are singletons and the top ten take roughly 4.5%. Sequencing input: PBMCs. All receptors derive from a male donor in good health and CMV-seropositive.

The rearrangement joins TRBV30 to TRBJ1-2; D not resolved. CDR1 is GTSNPN, CDR2 SVGIG, per germline (reference sequence). This CDR3 comprises 16 residues. Between the trimmed V and J ends, which lost 0 bases and 4 bases, there was a span of 18 bases. The CDR3 nucleotides read TGTGCCTGGAGTGTAGAGCGGGTCGGTGCAGTCTATGGCTACACCTTC. The encoded protein is CAWSVERVGAVYGYTF.

The rearrangement uses TRBV7-2 and TRBJ1-2; D is unclear. The V end lost 6 bases, the J end lost 3 bases, and 5 bases lay between the germline ends. The CDR3 runs to 11 residues. The germline gives CDR1 SGHTA, CDR2 FQGNSA. CDR3 nucleotide sequence: TGTGCCAGCAGTATCTACTATGGCTACACCTTC. This translates into CASSIYYGYTF.

This clone has a handful of counts. The J gene is TRBJ1-4, the V gene TRBV7-6; possibly TRBD1 for D (6 bases). The CDR3 consists of 16 residues. V lost 5 bases to trimming and J lost 0 bases, with 13 bases between them. CDR1 SGHVS and CDR2 FNYEAQ come from the germline V gene. The CDR3 region has the DNA TGTGCCAGCAGCAAACAGGGTGAGGCAACTAATGAAAAACTGTTTTTT. Translation gives CASSKQGEATNEKLFF.

This chain links TRBV7-9 with TRBJ1-4; TRBD1 matches 8 bases. Trimming took 3 bases from V and 8 from J; bases not matched to a gene: 11. Germline values: CDR1 SEHNR, CDR2 FQNEAQ (reference sequence). There are 16 residues in the CDR3. CDR3 nucleotide sequence: TGTGCCAGCAGCTTGGACCCAGGGGGCCTTCGGGAAAAACTGTTTTTT. It codes for CASSLDPGGLREKLFF.

This chain connects TRBV10-2 to TRBJ2-2; 10 nucleotides agree with TRBD2. The ends lost 4 bases at V and 6 bases at J; junction bases unmatched: 5. Germline loops: CDR1 WSHSY, CDR2 SAAADI. The CDR3 is 15 residues long. The CDR3 DNA follows: TGCGCCAGCAGTGTGGTAGCGGGAGGCTCCGGGGAGCTGTTTTTT. Translation gives CASSVVAGGSGELFF.

The chain recombines TRBV15 with TRBJ1-2; 8 nucleotides match TRBD1. CDR3 length: 16 amino acids. Germline V gene lookup returns CDR1 LNHNV and CDR2 YYDKDF (reference sequence). The V and J ends lost 9 bases and 2 bases, in that order; junction bases with no gene match: 14. The CDR3 coding sequence is TGTGCCACTCGAGCGACTCGGACAGGGCCGAACTATGGCTACACCTTC. It specifies CATRATRTGPNYGYTF.

The rearrangement links TRBV4-2 to TRBJ2-1; 14 positions agree with TRBD2. J lost 4 bases, V lost 3 bases, and 11 bases had no gene match. The V gene's germline CDR1 is LGHNA and CDR2 YNFKEQ. The CDR3 covers 19 residues. CDR3 in DNA: TGTGCCAGCAGCCAGGCGACTAGCGGGGGGGTTGGGGGTTACAATGAGCAGTTCTTC. Its protein is CASSQATSGGVGGYNEQFF.

This clone has only one observation. The rearrangement joins TRBV28 to TRBJ2-3; tentative D call: TRBD2 (6 bases). V shed 3 bases and J shed 1 base, with 14 bases lying between them. Germline-derived CDR1 and CDR2 are MDHEN and SYDVKM. The CDR3 is made up of 16 amino acids. This CDR3 reads CASSFLGGRRTDTQYF. The CDR3 coding sequence is TGTGCCAGCAGTTTCCTGGGGGGACGCCGCACAGATACGCAGTATTTT. The variable domain in full, with the rest retrieved from reference TRBV28 and TRBJ2-3, is DVKVTQSSRYLVKRTGEKVFLECVQDMDHENMFWYRQDPGLGLRLIYFSYDVKMKEKGDIPEGYSVSREKKERFSLILESASTNQTSMYLCASSFLGGRRTDTQYFGPGTRLTVL.

The chain uses TRBV6-1 and TRBJ1-2; 8 nucleotides match TRBD1. J was trimmed by 8 bases and V by 9 bases; bases with no gene match: 8. The CDR3 runs to 12 residues. Germline V gene sequence: CDR1 MNHNS, CDR2 SASEGT. CDR3 nucleotide sequence: TGTGCCAGGGGACAGGTTGGCGGGGGCTACACCTTC. Translation gives CARGQVGGGYTF.

The chain recombines TRBV5-4 with TRBJ1-2, with D unclear. Between the trimmed V and J ends, which lost 0 bases and 4 bases, there was a span of 10 bases. The CDR3 totals 14 residues. Germline loops: CDR1 SGHNT, CDR2 YYREEE (reference sequence). This CDR3 reads CASSLVPYSYGYTF. The DNA of the CDR3 is TGTGCCAGCAGCTTGGTTCCCTACTCCTATGGCTACACCTTC.

The chain combines TRBV4-2 with TRBJ1-2; D is possibly TRBD1 (5 bases). Trimming removed 4 bases at V and 1 base at J, with 13 bases between. The germline CDR1 and CDR2 sequences are LGHNA and YNFKEQ. This CDR3 is built from 15 residues. CDR3 nucleotides: TGTGCCAGCAGCCCGAGACAGATGCTTAACTATGGCTACACCTTC. Its protein is CASSPRQMLNYGYTF.

The V and J genes are TRBV7-3 and TRBJ2-1; the D is unclear. This CDR3 has 14 amino acids. V gave up 5 bases and J gave up 0 bases, with 8 bases separating them. The germline CDR1 and CDR2 sequences are SGHTA and FQGTGA. The CDR3 DNA reads as TGTGCCAGCAGCCTATCAGGCTCCTACAATGAGCAGTTCTTC. It yields the protein CASSLSGSYNEQFF. Filled out from reference TRBV7-3 and TRBJ2-1, the complete variable domain reads GAGVSQTPSNKVTEKGKYVELRCDPISGHTALYWYRQSLGQGPEFLIYFQGTGAADDSGLPNDRFFAVRPEGSVSTLKIQRTERGDSAVYLCASSLSGSYNEQFFGPGTRLTVL.

The J gene is TRBJ2-2, the V gene TRBV6-1, with D uncertain. Per the germline V gene, CDR1 is MNHNS and CDR2 is SASEGT. Trimming removed 0 bases from V and 2 bases from J, with 7 bases in between. The CDR3 extends over 15 amino acids. This CDR3 is CASSEAKLNTGELFF. In DNA form, the CDR3 reads TGTGCCAGCAGTGAAGCGAAGCTAAACACCGGGGAGCTGTTTTTT.

The chain carries TRBV19 and TRBJ2-4; D may be TRBD1 (5 bases). Germline-derived CDR1 and CDR2 are LNHDA and SQIVND (reference sequence). With 4 bases removed from V and 0 bases from J, the gap between germline ends came to 7 bases. The CDR3 is 14 residues long. As DNA, the CDR3 is TGTGCCAGTAGTACAGGGCTAGCCAAAAACATTCAGTACTTC. Residues: CASSTGLAKNIQYF.

The chain links TRBV10-3 to TRBJ1-1, with 7 bases aligning to TRBD1. J lost 3 bases, V lost 4 bases, and 11 bases had no gene match. Germline V lookup: CDR1 ENHRY, CDR2 SYGVKD. The CDR3 is 16 residues long. The CDR3, as DNA: TGTGCCATCAGTGGCCTCCAAGACAGGGCCTACACTGAAGCTTTCTTT. Its protein is CAISGLQDRAYTEAFF.

The chain recombines TRBV28 with TRBJ1-5; 8 nucleotides match TRBD1. V was clipped by 3 bases and J by 7 bases; unmatched bases: 5. The CDR3 spans 14 residues. The germline V gene has CDR1 MDHEN and CDR2 SYDVKM. The CDR3 bases are TGTGCCAGCAGTTTTCAGGGGGCGAAACAGCCCCAGCATTTT. Translating gives CASSFQGAKQPQHF. Full variable domain (missing parts from reference TRBV28 and TRBJ1-5): DVKVTQSSRYLVKRTGEKVFLECVQDMDHENMFWYRQDPGLGLRLIYFSYDVKMKEKGDIPEGYSVSREKKERFSLILESASTNQTSMYLCASSFQGAKQPQHFGDGTRLSIL.

This rearrangement joins TRBV6-4 to TRBJ1-2; TRBD1 aligns across 8 bases. Germline loops: CDR1 MRHNA, CDR2 SNTAGT. CDR3 size: 13 residues. Trimming cost V 4 bases and J 7 bases; bases outside gene matches: 5. The CDR3 DNA follows: TGTGCCAGCAGTGGTGACAGGGGTTCTGGCTACACCTTC. It specifies CASSGDRGSGYTF.

This clone was observed a handful of times. V is TRBV5-4 and J is TRBJ2-6; D ambiguous. V shed 0 bases and J shed 3 bases, with 7 bases lying between them. Germline CDR1 is SGHNT and CDR2 is YYREEE (reference sequence). There are 15 residues in the CDR3. CDR3 bases: TGTGCCAGCAGCTTGGGGGCATTTGGGGCCAACGTCCTGACTTTC. Protein sequence: CASSLGAFGANVLTF. The full variable domain, completed using reference TRBV5-4 and TRBJ2-6, is ETGVTQSPTHLIKTRGQQVTLRCSSQSGHNTVSWYQQALGQGPQFIFQYYREEENGRGNFPPRFSGLQFPNYSSELNVNALELDDSALYLCASSLGAFGANVLTFGAGSRLTVL.

The chain joins TRBV13 to TRBJ1-4, with D unresolved. Germline loops: CDR1 PRHDT, CDR2 FYEKMQ (reference sequence). Trimming cost V 8 bases and J 5 bases, with 12 bases left between them. The CDR3 extends over 13 amino acids. The CDR3 sequence is CASGPRGNEKLFF. The CDR3 coding sequence is TGTGCCAGCGGCCCAAGAGGGAATGAAAAACTGTTTTTT.

This clone has only a few counts. V and J are TRBV27 and TRBJ2-1; 8 nucleotides line up with TRBD2. J gave up 4 bases and V 5 bases, and 4 bases lay outside the gene matches. This CDR3 is 14 amino acids long. CDR1 MNHEY and CDR2 SMNVEV come from the germline V gene (reference sequence). The CDR3 sequence: CASSLAGPYNEQFF. The CDR3 DNA reads TGTGCCAGCAGTCTAGCGGGCCCTTACAATGAGCAGTTCTTC.

The chain is built from TRBV7-8 and TRBJ1-4; 8 positions agree with TRBD1. With V trimmed by 0 bases and J by 7 bases, 4 bases remained unmatched. Germline V CDR1 and CDR2: SGHVS, FQNEAQ. The CDR3 consists of 15 residues. This CDR3 reads CASSLAGQGVEKLFF. In DNA, the CDR3 is TGTGCCAGCAGCTTAGCCGGACAGGGAGTTGAAAAACTGTTTTTT. Together with reference TRBV7-8 and TRBJ1-4, the CDR3 gives the full variable domain: GAGVSQSPRYKVAKRGQDVALRCDPISGHVSLFWYQQALGQGPEFLTYFQNEAQLDKSGLPSDRFFAERPEGSVSTLKIQRTQQEDSAVYLCASSLAGQGVEKLFFGSGTQLSVL.

The chain has TRBV9 and TRBJ1-1; D remains ambiguous. Trimming took off 0 bases at V and 1 base at J, with 4 bases between the two ends. The germline V gene has CDR1 SGDLS and CDR2 YYNGEE. This CDR3 spans 13 amino acids. The CDR3 nucleotides read TGTGCCAGCAGCGTAGCAGGGAACACTGAAGCTTTCTTT. This codes for CASSVAGNTEAFF.

The V call is TRBV28, the J call TRBJ2-2, with 9 bases fitting TRBD1. Trimming took 1 base from V and 4 from J; bases not matched to a gene: 13. This CDR3 contains 19 residues. Germline loops: CDR1 MDHEN, CDR2 SYDVKM. For the CDR3, the DNA is TGTGCCAGCAGTTTATTGGGTAGTGGGACAGGGCAACCCACCGGGGAGCTGTTTTTT. It encodes CASSLLGSGTGQPTGELFF.

This clone was found a few times. For the CDR3, the DNA is TGTGCCAGCAGGGTACTAGCGGGGGGGACAGATACGCAGTATTTT. Residues: CASRVLAGGTDTQYF. The chain employs TRBV2 and TRBJ2-3; TRBD2 aligns across 13 bases. Germline V CDR1 and CDR2: SNHLY, FYNNEI. The CDR3 sequence is 15 residues long. J gave up 3 bases and V 6 bases, and 3 bases lay outside the gene matches.

V is TRBV27 and J is TRBJ2-7; no clear D. Germline-derived CDR1 and CDR2 are MNHEY and SMNVEV (reference sequence). Trimming removed 5 bases at V and 3 bases at J, with 2 bases between. CDR3 length: 10 amino acids. The CDR3 DNA reads TGTGCCAGCAGTCTCTACGAGCAGTACTTC. It specifies CASSLYEQYF.

V and J are TRBV28 and TRBJ1-5; 7 bases match TRBD1. CDR1 and CDR2 (germline): MDHEN, SYDVKM. With V trimmed by 6 bases and J by 2 bases, 10 bases remained unmatched. The CDR3 consists of 16 residues. CDR3 nucleotide sequence: TGTGCCAGCAGCTTCCCTGACAGGGCGGGCAATCAGCCCCAGCATTTT. Protein product: CASSFPDRAGNQPQHF.

This clone was picked up a small number of times. V and J are TRBV19 and TRBJ2-4, with a tentative D call TRBD1 (6 bases). This CDR3 has 12 residues. Germline CDR1 is LNHDA and CDR2 is SQIVND (reference sequence). The germline V and J ends were trimmed by 3 bases and 10 bases, with 10 bases remaining between them. CDR3 residues: CASSMGASIQYF. In DNA, the CDR3 is TGTGCCAGTAGTATGGGGGCCTCGATTCAGTACTTC.